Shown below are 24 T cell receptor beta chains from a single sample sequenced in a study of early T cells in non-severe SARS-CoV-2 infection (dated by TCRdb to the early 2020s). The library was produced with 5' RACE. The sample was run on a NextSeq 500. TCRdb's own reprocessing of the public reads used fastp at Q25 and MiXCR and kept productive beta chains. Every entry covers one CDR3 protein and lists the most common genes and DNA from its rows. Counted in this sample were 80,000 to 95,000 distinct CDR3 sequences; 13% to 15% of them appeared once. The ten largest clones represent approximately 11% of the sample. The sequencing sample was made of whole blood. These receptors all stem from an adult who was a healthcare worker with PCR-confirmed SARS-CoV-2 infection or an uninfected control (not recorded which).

CDR3 coding DNA: TGTGCCAGCAGCTTAGAGACCTCCTACAATGAGCAGTTCTTC. The encoded protein is CASSLETSYNEQFF. The chain joins TRBV11-2 to TRBJ2-1; D not resolved. The CDR3 extends over 14 amino acids. Trimming cost V 0 bases and J 0 bases, with 3 bases left between them. The germline V gene encodes CDR1 SGHAT and CDR2 FQNNGV.

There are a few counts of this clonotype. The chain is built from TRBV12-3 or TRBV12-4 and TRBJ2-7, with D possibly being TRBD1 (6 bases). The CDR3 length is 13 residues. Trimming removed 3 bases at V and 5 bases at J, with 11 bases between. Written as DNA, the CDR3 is TGTGCCAGCAGTTTTCAGGGGTTCCACGAGCAGTACTTC. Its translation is CASSFQGFHEQYF.

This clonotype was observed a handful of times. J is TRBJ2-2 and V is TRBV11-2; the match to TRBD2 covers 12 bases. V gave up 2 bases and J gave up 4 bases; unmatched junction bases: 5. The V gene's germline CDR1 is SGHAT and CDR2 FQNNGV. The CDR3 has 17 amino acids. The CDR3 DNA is TGTGCCAGCAGCTTACGACTAGCGGGGGCTCTCACCGGGGAGCTGTTTTTT. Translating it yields CASSLRLAGALTGELFF.

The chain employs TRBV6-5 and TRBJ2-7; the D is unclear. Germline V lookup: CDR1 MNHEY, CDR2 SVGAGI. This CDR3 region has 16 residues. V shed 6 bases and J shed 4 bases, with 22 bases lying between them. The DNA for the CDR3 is TGTGCCAGCAGCCCCGGCGTGGCATTTCTTTTATACGAGCAGTACTTC. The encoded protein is CASSPGVAFLLYEQYF.

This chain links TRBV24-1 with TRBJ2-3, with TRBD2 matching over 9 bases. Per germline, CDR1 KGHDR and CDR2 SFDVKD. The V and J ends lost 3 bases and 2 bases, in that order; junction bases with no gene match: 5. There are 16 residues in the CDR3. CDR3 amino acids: CATSDPLAGTTDTQYF. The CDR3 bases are TGTGCCACCAGTGATCCCCTAGCGGGGACCACAGATACGCAGTATTTT.

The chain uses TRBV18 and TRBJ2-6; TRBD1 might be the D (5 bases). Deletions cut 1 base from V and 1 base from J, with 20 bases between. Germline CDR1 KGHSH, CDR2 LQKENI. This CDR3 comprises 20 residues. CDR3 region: CASSPLPSTAQISGANVLTF. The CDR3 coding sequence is TGTGCCAGCTCACCACTACCGTCGACAGCTCAAATTTCTGGGGCCAACGTCCTGACTTTC.

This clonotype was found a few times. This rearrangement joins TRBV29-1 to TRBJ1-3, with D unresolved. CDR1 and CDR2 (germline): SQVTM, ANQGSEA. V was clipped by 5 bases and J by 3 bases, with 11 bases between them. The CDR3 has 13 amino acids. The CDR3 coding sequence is TGCAGCGTTTTTCCGGGCAGTGGAAACACCATATATTTT. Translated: CSVFPGSGNTIYF. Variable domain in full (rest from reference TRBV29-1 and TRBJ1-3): SAVISQKPSRDICQRGTSLTIQCQVDSQVTMMFWYRQQPGQSLTLIATANQGSEATYESGFVIDKFPISRPNLTFSTLTVSNMSPEDSSIYLCSVFPGSGNTIYFGEGSWLTVV.

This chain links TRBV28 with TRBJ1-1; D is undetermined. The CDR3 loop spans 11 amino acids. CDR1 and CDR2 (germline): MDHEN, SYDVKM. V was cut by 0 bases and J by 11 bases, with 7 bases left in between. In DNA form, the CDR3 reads TGTGCCAGCAGTTTATGGGGAGAGGCTTTCTTT. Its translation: CASSLWGEAFF.

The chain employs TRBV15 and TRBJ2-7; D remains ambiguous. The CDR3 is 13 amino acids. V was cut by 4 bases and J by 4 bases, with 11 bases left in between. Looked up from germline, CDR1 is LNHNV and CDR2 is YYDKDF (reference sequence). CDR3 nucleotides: TGTGCCACCAGCATGCACCTTAGGTACGAGCAGTACTTC. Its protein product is CATSMHLRYEQYF.

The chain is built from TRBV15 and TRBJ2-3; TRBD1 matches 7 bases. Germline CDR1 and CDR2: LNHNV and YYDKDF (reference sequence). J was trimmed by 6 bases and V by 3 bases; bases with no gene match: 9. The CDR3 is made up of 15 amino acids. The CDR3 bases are TGTGCCACCAGCAGGGCGACAGGGCCCGCGGATACGCAGTATTTT. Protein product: CATSRATGPADTQYF. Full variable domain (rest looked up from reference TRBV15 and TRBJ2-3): DAMVIQNPRYQVTQFGKPVTLSCSQTLNHNVMYWYQQKSSQAPKLLFHYYDKDFNNEADTPDNFQSRRPNTSFCFLDIRSPGLGDTAMYLCATSRATGPADTQYFGPGTRLTVL.

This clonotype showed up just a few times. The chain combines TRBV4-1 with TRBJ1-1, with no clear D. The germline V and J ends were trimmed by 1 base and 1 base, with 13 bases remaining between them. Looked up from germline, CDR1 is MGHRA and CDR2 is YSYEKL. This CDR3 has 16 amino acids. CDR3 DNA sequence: TGCGCCAGCAGCCAAGCGGGAAGTGCCCCGAACACTGAAGCTTTCTTT. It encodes CASSQAGSAPNTEAFF.

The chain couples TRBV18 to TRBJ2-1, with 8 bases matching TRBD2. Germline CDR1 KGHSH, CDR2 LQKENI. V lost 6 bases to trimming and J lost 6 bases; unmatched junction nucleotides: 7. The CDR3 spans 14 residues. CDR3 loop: CASSLGLASNEQFF. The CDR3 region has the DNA TGTGCCAGCTCCCTCGGACTAGCCTCCAATGAGCAGTTCTTC.

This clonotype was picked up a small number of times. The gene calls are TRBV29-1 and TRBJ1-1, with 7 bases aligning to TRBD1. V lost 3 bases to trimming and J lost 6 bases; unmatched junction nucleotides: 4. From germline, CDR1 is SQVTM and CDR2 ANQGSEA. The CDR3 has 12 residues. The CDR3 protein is CSVEDRRAEAFF. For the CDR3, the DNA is TGCAGCGTTGAGGACAGGAGGGCTGAAGCTTTCTTT.

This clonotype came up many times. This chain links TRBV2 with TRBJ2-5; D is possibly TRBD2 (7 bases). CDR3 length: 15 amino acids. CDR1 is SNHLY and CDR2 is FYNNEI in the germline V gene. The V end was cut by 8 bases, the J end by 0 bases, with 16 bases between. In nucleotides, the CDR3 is TGTGCCAGCGCGGGGGCGGACCAAAACCAAGAGACCCAGTACTTC. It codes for CASAGADQNQETQYF.

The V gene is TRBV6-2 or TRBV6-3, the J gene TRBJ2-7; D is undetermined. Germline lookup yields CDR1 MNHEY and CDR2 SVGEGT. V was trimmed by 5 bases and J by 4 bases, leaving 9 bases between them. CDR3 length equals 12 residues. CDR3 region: CASSLQYYEQYF. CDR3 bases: TGTGCCAGCAGTCTCCAATATTACGAGCAGTACTTC.

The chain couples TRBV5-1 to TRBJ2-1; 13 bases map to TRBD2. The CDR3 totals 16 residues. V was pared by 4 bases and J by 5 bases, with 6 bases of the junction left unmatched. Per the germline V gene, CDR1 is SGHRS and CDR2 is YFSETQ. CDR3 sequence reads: CASSHRTSGGHNEQFF. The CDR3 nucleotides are TGCGCCAGCAGCCATCGGACTAGCGGGGGACACAATGAGCAGTTCTTC.

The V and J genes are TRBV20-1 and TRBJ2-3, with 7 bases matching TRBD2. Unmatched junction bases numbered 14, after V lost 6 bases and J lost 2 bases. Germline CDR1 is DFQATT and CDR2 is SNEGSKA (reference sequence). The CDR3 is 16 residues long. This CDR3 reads CSAVGGAPGNTDTQYF. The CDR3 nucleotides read TGCAGTGCCGTGGGAGGGGCCCCGGGCAACACAGATACGCAGTATTTT.

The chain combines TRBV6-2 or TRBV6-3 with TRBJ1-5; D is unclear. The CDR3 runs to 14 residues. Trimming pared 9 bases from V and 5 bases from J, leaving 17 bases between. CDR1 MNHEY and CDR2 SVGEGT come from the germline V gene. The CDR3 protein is CASGSVSKDQPQHF. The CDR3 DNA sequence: TGTGCCAGTGGCAGTGTTAGTAAGGATCAGCCCCAGCATTTT.

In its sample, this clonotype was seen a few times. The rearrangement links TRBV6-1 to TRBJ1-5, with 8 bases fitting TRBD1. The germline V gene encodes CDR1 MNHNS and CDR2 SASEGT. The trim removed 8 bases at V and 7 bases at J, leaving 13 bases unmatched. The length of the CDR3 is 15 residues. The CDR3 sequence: CASRIRTGMRQPQHF. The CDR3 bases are TGTGCCAGCCGAATTCGGACAGGGATGCGACAGCCCCAGCATTTT.

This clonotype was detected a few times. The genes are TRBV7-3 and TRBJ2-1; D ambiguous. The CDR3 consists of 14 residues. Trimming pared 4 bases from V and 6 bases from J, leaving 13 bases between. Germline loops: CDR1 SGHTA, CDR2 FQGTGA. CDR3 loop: CASSSPPISNEQFF. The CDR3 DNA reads TGTGCCAGCAGCTCACCCCCCATTAGCAATGAGCAGTTCTTC.

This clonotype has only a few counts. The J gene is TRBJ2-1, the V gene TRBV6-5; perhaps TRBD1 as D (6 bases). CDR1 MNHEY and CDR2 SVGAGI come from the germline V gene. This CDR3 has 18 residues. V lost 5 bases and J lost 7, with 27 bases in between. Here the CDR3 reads CASSEPFPPGARVNEQFF. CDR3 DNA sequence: TGTGCCAGCAGTGAACCGTTCCCCCCAGGGGCCCGGGTGAATGAGCAGTTCTTC.

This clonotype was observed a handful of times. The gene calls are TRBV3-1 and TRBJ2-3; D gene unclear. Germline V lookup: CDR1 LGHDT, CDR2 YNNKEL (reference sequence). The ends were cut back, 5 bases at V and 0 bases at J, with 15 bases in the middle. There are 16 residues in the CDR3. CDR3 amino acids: CASSRPGGTSTDTQYF. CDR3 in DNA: TGTGCCAGCAGCAGACCCGGCGGTACTAGCACAGATACGCAGTATTTT.

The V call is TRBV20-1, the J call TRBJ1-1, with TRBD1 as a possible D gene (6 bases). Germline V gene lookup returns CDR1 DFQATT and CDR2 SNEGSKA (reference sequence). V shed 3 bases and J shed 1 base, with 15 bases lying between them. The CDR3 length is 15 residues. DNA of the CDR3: TGCAGTGCTAGTCCCAGGGGACGGGCGAACACTGAAGCTTTCTTT. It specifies CSASPRGRANTEAFF.

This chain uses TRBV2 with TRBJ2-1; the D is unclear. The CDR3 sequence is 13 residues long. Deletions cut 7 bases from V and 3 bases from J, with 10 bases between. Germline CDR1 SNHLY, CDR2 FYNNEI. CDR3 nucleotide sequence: TGTGCCAGCATTTCGAGTTACTACAATGAGCAGTTCTTC. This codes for CASISSYYNEQFF.